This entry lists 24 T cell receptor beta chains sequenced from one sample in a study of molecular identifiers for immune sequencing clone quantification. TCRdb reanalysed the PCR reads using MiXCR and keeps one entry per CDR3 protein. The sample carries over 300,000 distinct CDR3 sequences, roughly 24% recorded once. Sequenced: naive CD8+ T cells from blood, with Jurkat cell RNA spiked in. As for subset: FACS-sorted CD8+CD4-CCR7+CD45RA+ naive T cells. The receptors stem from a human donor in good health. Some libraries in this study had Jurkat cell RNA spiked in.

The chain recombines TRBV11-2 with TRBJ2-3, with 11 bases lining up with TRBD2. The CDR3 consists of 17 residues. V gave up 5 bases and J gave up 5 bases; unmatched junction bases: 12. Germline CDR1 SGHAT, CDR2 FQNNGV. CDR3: CASSNRPSGRQGDTQYF. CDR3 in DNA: TGTGCCAGCAGCAACCGTCCTAGCGGGAGGCAGGGAGATACGCAGTATTTT.

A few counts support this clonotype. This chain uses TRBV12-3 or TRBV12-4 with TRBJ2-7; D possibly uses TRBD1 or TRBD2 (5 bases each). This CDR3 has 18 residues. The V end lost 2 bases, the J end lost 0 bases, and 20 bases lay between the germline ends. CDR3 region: CASSLSSIKGPRSYEQYF. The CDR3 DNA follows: TGTGCCAGCAGTTTATCCTCCATCAAGGGACCACGCTCCTACGAGCAGTACTTC.

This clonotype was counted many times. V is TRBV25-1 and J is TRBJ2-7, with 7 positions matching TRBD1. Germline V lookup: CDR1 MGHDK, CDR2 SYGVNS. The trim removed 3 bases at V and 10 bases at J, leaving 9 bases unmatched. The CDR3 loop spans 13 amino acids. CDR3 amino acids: CASSEPTGLAQYF. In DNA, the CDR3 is TGTGCCAGCAGTGAGCCGACAGGGTTGGCACAGTACTTC.

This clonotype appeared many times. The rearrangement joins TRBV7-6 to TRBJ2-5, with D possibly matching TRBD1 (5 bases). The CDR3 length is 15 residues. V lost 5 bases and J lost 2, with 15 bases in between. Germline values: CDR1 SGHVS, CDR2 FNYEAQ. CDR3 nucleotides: TGTGCCAGCAGCCAGACACCAGGACAACAAGAGACCCAGTACTTC. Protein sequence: CASSQTPGQQETQYF. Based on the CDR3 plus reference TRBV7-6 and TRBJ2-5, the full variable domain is GAGVSQSPRYKVTKRGQDVALRCDPISGHVSLYWYRQALGQGPEFLTYFNYEAQQDKSGLPNDRFSAERPEGSISTLTIQRTEQRDSAMYRCASSQTPGQQETQYFGPGTRLLVL.

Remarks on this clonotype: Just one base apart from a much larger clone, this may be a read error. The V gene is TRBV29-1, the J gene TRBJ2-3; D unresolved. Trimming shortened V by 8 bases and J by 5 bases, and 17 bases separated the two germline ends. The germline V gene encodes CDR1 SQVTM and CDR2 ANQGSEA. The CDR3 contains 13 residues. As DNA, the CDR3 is TGCAGCATTGTCGAACACCCGGGAGATACGCAGTATTTT. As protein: CSIVEHPGDTQYF.

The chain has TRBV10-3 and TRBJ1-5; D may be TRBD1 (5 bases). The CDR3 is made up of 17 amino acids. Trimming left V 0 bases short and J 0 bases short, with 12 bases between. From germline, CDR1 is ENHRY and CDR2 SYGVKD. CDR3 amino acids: CAISESSRAYSNQPQHF. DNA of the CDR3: TGTGCCATCAGTGAGTCGTCCAGGGCCTATAGCAATCAGCCCCAGCATTTT.

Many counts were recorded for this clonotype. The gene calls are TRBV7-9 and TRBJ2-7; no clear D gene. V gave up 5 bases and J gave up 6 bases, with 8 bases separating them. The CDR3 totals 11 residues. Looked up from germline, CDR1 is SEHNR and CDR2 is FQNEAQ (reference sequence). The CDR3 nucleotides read TGTGCCAGCAGCCCCATAGGCGAGCAGTACTTC. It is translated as CASSPIGEQYF.

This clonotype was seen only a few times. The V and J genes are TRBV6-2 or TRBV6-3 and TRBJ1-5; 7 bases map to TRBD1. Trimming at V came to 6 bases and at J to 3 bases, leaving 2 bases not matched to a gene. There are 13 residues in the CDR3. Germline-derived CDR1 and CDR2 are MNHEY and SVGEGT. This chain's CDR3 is CASRTGDNQPQHF. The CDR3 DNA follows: TGTGCCAGCAGAACAGGGGACAATCAGCCCCAGCATTTT.

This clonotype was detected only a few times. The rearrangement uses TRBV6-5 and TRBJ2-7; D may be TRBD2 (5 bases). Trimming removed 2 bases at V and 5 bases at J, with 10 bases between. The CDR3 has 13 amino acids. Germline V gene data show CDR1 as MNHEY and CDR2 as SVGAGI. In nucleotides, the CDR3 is TGTGCCAGCAGTTACGACGACTATAACGAGCAGTACTTC. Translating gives CASSYDDYNEQYF.

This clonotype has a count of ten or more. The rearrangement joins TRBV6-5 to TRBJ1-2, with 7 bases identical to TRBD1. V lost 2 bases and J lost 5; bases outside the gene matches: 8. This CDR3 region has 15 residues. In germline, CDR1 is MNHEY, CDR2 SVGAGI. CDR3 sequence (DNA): TGTGCCAGCAGTTACCGCAAGACAGGGAGTTATGGCTACACCTTC. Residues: CASSYRKTGSYGYTF.

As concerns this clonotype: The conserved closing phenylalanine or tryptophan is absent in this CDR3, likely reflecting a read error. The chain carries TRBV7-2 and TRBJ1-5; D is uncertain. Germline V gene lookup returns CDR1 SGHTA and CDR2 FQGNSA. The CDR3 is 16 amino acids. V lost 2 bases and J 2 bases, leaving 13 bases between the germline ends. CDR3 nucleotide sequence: TGTGCCAGCAGCTTACTTCGGGAAGAGCGCAATCAGCCCCAGCATGTT. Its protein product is CASSLLREERNQPQHV.

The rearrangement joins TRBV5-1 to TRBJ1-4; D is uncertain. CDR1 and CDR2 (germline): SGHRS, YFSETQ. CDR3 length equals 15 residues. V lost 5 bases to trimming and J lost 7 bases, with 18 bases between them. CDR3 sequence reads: CASRSLDGESEKLFF. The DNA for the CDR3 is TGCGCCAGCAGGAGCCTGGACGGTGAAAGTGAAAAACTGTTTTTT.

Here the CDR3 reads CATSEPGGPDTEAFF. CDR3 nucleotides: TGTGCCACCAGTGAACCAGGGGGCCCGGACACTGAAGCTTTCTTT. J is TRBJ1-1 and V is TRBV24-1, with 8 bases matching TRBD1. CDR1 KGHDR and CDR2 SFDVKD come from the germline V gene. This CDR3 is 15 amino acids long. Trimming took 4 bases from V and 3 from J; bases not matched to a gene: 6.

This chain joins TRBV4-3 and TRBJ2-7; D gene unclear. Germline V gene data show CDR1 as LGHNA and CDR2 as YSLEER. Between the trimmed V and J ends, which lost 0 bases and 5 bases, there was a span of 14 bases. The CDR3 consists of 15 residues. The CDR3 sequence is CASSQDIATMDEQYF. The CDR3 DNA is TGCGCCAGCAGCCAAGATATAGCCACCATGGACGAGCAGTACTTC.

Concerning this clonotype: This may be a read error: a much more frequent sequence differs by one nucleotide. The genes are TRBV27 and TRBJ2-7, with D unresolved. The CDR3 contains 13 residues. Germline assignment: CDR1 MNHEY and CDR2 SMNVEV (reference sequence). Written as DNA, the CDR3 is TGTGTCAGCAGTTTTAGGGATCAGTACGAGCAGTACTTC. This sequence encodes CVSSFRDQYEQYF.

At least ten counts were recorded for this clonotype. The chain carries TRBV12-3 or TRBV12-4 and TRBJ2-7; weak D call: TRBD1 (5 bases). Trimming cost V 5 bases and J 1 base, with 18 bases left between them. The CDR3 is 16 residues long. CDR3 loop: CASSPPPQQVSYEQYF. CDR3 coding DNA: TGTGCCAGCAGTCCCCCTCCGCAACAGGTGTCCTACGAGCAGTACTTC.

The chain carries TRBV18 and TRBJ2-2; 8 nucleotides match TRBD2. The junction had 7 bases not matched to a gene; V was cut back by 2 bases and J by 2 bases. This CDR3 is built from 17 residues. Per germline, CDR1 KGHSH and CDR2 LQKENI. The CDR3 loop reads CASSPSLAEFNTGELFF. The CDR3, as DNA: TGTGCCAGCTCACCATCACTAGCGGAATTCAACACCGGGGAGCTGTTTTTT.

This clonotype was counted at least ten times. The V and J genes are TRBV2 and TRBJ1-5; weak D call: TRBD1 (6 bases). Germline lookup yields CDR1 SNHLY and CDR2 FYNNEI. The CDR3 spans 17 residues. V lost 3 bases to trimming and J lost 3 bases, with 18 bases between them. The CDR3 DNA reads TGTGCCAGCAGTGAGAGGGGGGCCTTTTTGTCCAATCAGCCCCAGCATTTT. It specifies CASSERGAFLSNQPQHF.

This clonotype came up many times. The CDR3: CASSQLVYEQYF. The CDR3 nucleotides are TGTGCCAGCAGTCAACTAGTTTACGAGCAGTACTTC. The chain joins TRBV28 to TRBJ2-7, with D possibly being TRBD2 (5 bases). The CDR3 runs to 12 residues. Trimming shortened V by 5 bases and J by 4 bases, and 9 bases separated the two germline ends. CDR1 and CDR2 (germline): MDHEN, SYDVKM.

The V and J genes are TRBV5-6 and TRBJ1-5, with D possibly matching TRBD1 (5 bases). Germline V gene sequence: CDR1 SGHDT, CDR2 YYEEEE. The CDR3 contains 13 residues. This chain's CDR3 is CGGSRQGSQPQHF. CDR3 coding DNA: TGTGGCGGCAGCCGGCAGGGCAGCCAGCCCCAGCATTTT.

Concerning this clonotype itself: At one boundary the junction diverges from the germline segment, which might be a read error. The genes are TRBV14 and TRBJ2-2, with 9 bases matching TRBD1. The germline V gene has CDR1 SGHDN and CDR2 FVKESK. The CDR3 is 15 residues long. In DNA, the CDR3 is TGTGCCAGCAGCAGGGGACAGGGTCTGTACGGGGAGCCGTTTTTT. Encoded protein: CASSRGQGLYGEPFF.

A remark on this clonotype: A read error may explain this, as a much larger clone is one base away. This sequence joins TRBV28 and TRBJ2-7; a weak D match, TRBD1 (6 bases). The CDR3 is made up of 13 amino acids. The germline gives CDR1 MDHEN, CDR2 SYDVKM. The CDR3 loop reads CASMLAGAYEQHF. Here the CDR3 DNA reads TGTGCCAGCATGCTCGCAGGGGCCTACGAGCAGCACTTC.

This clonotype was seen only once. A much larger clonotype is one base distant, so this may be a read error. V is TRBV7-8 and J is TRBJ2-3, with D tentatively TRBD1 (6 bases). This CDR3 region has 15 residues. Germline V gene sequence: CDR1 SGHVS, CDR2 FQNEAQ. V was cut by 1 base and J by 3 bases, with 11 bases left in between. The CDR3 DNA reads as TGTGCCAGCAGCTTAGGGGGGCCTTTAACAGATACGCAGTATTTT. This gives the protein CASSLGGPLTDTQYF.

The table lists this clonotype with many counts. CDR3 nucleotides: TGCAGCGTTGAAGAGGGGGACAGGGGGATCACAGATACGCAGTATTTT. Its protein product is CSVEEGDRGITDTQYF. V and J are TRBV29-1 and TRBJ2-3; 11 positions match TRBD1. The CDR3 contains 16 residues. Germline V gene data show CDR1 as SQVTM and CDR2 as ANQGSEA. The J segment lost 2 bases and the V segment lost 0 bases, leaving 4 bases of the junction unmatched.